This T cell receptor beta chain was found in a study of blood T cell repertoires in COVID-19. Overall study context: There were acute and convalescent COVID-19 samples, and they came from the United States, Italy and Spain. Sample material is recorded as cDNA or gDNA derived from T cells, B-cell-depleted T cells, or PBMCs.

The length of the CDR3 is 13 residues. Looked up from germline, CDR1 is GTSNPN and CDR2 is SVGIG (reference sequence). Trimming removed 4 bases from V and 4 bases from J, with 13 bases in between. Authors' processing steps: Cell counts per sample came from amplifying reference gene primers. Clones were read by immunoSEQ multiplex PCR, and TCRdb kept only the in-frame ones, dropping some. That table gives V, J and clone size, and the DNA gave D and trimming. The sample lists about 23,000 clones; 65% to 90% were seen once. The V and J genes are TRBV30 and TRBJ1-2; tentatively, D is TRBD1 (6 bases). This receptor was taken from a woman older than 75 with acute or convalescent COVID-19. Sequencing was done on a sample of peripheral blood. The CDR3 spells CAWNGQSFYGYTF. The CDR3, as DNA: TGTGCCTGGAACGGACAGAGCTTCTATGGCTACACCTTC. The full variable domain, with the rest looked up from reference TRBV30 and TRBJ1-2, is SQTIHQWPATLVQPVGSPLSLECTVEGTSNPNLYWYRQAAGRGLQLLFYSVGIGQISSEVPQNLSASRPQDRQFILSSKKLLLSDSGFYLCAWNGQSFYGYTFGSGTRLTVV.